The 25 T cell receptor beta chains in this list originate from one sample, sequenced in a study of early T cells in non-severe SARS-CoV-2 infection. TCRdb recomputed calls from the 5' RACE reads with MiXCR, one row per CDR3 protein. The sample includes 79,000 or so distinct CDR3 sequences, roughly 13% of them seen just once. Sequencing input: whole blood. The source of these receptors is an adult who was a healthcare worker with PCR-confirmed SARS-CoV-2 infection or an uninfected control (not recorded which).

This clonotype was seen more than once but under ten times. The chain joins TRBV10-1 to TRBJ2-7, with a possible D match to TRBD2 (5 bases). The CDR3 has 12 residues. The germline V gene has CDR1 WNHNN and CDR2 SYGVQD (reference sequence). The germline V and J ends were trimmed by 9 bases and 0 bases, with 9 bases remaining between them. The CDR3 sequence: CASSGDSYEQYF. CDR3 in DNA: TGCGCCAGTTCCGGGGACTCCTACGAGCAGTACTTC.

The chain has TRBV12-3 or TRBV12-4 and TRBJ2-7; the D is unclear. The CDR3 is made up of 10 amino acids. V lost 2 bases and J 9 bases, leaving 5 bases between the germline ends. The CDR3 sequence: CASSLNRQYF. As DNA, the CDR3 is TGTGCCAGCAGTTTAAATAGGCAGTACTTC.

This clonotype has just one count. This chain uses TRBV6-2 or TRBV6-3 with TRBJ1-1; tentative D call: TRBD1 (6 bases). Between the trimmed V and J ends, which lost 6 bases and 8 bases, there was a span of 22 bases. The CDR3 length is 15 residues. Per germline, CDR1 MNHEY and CDR2 SVGEGT. The DNA of the CDR3 is TGTGCCAGCAGCGGGGGGCGGAATGATAGACGGGAAGCTTTCTTT. As protein: CASSGGRNDRREAFF.

This clonotype was observed a handful of times. The chain has TRBV28 and TRBJ2-7; perhaps TRBD1 as D (5 bases). The CDR3 runs 13 residues. In germline, CDR1 is MDHEN, CDR2 SYDVKM. The ends were cut back, 6 bases at V and 5 bases at J, with 14 bases in the middle. DNA for the CDR3: TGTGCCAGCAGAGACAGCCCCGGACACGAGCAGTACTTC. Translation gives CASRDSPGHEQYF.

In its sample, this clonotype was seen many times. The chain recombines TRBV20-1 with TRBJ2-1; D might be TRBD2 (6 bases). Germline CDR1 is DFQATT and CDR2 is SNEGSKA (reference sequence). The CDR3 length is 14 residues. Trimming took 4 bases from V and 2 from J, leaving 12 bases between them. The CDR3 here is CSAIVGSAYNEQFF. The CDR3 region has the DNA TGCAGTGCTATTGTCGGGAGTGCCTACAATGAGCAGTTCTTC.

The chain's CDR3 is CASSQARGRMNEQFF. CDR3 bases: TGCGCCAGCAGCCAAGCTCGCGGGAGAATGAATGAGCAGTTCTTC. The V gene is TRBV4-3, the J gene TRBJ2-1; 7 nucleotides align to TRBD2. The CDR3 totals 15 residues. Germline V gene data show CDR1 as LGHNA and CDR2 as YSLEER. The ends lost 1 base at V and 7 bases at J; junction bases unmatched: 7.

The J gene is TRBJ2-2, the V gene TRBV21-1; the listed D gene, TRBD1, was not tested against the DNA. TRBV21-1 is noted as a pseudogene. The length of the CDR3 is 16 residues. The CDR3 region has the DNA TGTGCCAGCAGCAAAGCGCGGGACAGGACCACCGGGGAGCTGTTTTTT. Its protein is CASSKARDRTTGELFF.

The V and J genes are TRBV12-3 or TRBV12-4 and TRBJ2-2; 8 nucleotides align to TRBD2. V shed 5 bases and J 6 bases; nucleotides not matched to a gene: 11. The CDR3 has 16 residues. The CDR3 protein is CASSPYREGLSGELFF. The CDR3 DNA follows: TGTGCCAGCAGTCCCTACCGGGAGGGCCTCTCCGGGGAGCTGTTTTTT.

This clonotype showed up just a few times. The chain links TRBV19 to TRBJ2-3; TRBD1 matches at 7 bases. The germline CDR1 and CDR2 sequences are LNHDA and SQIVND (reference sequence). Trimming took 3 bases from V and 0 from J; bases not matched to a gene: 6. The length of the CDR3 is 16 residues. As DNA, the CDR3 is TGTGCCAGTAGTATGTTTCGGGACAGTAGCACAGATACGCAGTATTTT. It codes for CASSMFRDSSTDTQYF.

The chain is built from TRBV7-6 and TRBJ2-2; 8 bases align to TRBD2. Germline V gives CDR1 SGHVS, CDR2 FNYEAQ. The CDR3 spans 15 residues. The V segment lost 5 bases and the J segment 6 bases; nucleotides outside the gene matches: 8. CDR3 DNA sequence: TGTGCCAGCAGCGCGGGAGGACGCCCGCCCGGGGAGCTGTTTTTT. It translates to CASSAGGRPPGELFF.

The chain has TRBV7-9 and TRBJ2-7; tentative D call: TRBD2 (5 bases). CDR1 SEHNR and CDR2 FQNEAQ come from the germline V gene (reference sequence). CDR3 size: 12 residues. Between the trimmed V and J ends, which lost 1 base and 5 bases, there was a span of 6 bases. CDR3 sequence (DNA): TGTGCCAGCAGCTTAGAGCGGAACGAGCAGTACTTC. This gives the protein CASSLERNEQYF.

There are a few counts of this clonotype. The V gene is TRBV20-1, the J gene TRBJ2-7; D not resolved. The CDR3 consists of 12 residues. V lost 5 bases to trimming and J lost 0 bases, with 8 bases between them. Per germline, CDR1 DFQATT and CDR2 SNEGSKA (reference sequence). As DNA, the CDR3 is TGCAGTGCTCCCAGGAGCTCCTACGAGCAGTACTTC. Encoded protein: CSAPRSSYEQYF.

This clonotype showed up just once. This CDR3 reads CAISARGYTQYF. The CDR3 DNA follows: TGTGCCATCAGTGCCAGGGGATATACGCAGTATTTT. The chain combines TRBV10-3 with TRBJ2-3; possibly TRBD1 for D (6 bases). Germline lookup yields CDR1 ENHRY and CDR2 SYGVKD. The V end lost 4 bases, the J end lost 7 bases, and 9 bases lay between the germline ends. The CDR3 sequence is 12 residues long.

Notes on this clonotype: A much more abundant neighbour one base away suggests this may be a read error. This chain connects TRBV29-1 to TRBJ2-1, with D unresolved. Germline V gene sequence: CDR1 SQVTM, CDR2 ANQGSEA. The CDR3 has 11 residues. Trimming left V 4 bases short and J 6 bases short, with 7 bases between. CDR3 amino acids: CSVGLPNEQFF. The DNA of the CDR3 is TGCAGCGTTGGTCTCCCCAATGAGCAGTTCTTC.

The V call is TRBV6-2 or TRBV6-3, the J call TRBJ2-3, with a tentative D call TRBD1 (5 bases). This CDR3 contains 15 residues. The germline CDR1 and CDR2 sequences are MNHEY and SVGEGT. Trimming took off 6 bases at V and 4 bases at J, with 17 bases between the two ends. CDR3 loop: CASSSVRVRADTQYF. The CDR3 coding sequence is TGTGCCAGCAGCTCCGTCAGGGTTCGGGCAGATACGCAGTATTTT.

This clonotype was seen a handful of times. The J gene is TRBJ2-3, the V gene TRBV7-2; 12 bases agree with TRBD2. In germline, CDR1 is SGHTA, CDR2 FQGNSA. J was trimmed by 3 bases and V by 4 bases; bases with no gene match: 8. The CDR3 sequence is 17 residues long. For the CDR3, the DNA is TGTGCCAGCAGCTCTACACCCGGACTAGCGGGGACAGATACGCAGTATTTT. This translates into CASSSTPGLAGTDTQYF.

The J gene is TRBJ2-3, the V gene TRBV5-4; the D is unclear. This CDR3 comprises 15 residues. The V gene's germline CDR1 is SGHNT and CDR2 YYREEE (reference sequence). V shed 0 bases and J shed 2 bases, with 10 bases lying between them. The CDR3 protein is CASSLELSLTDTQYF. CDR3 sequence (DNA): TGTGCCAGCAGCTTGGAACTTAGCCTCACAGATACGCAGTATTTT.

The CDR3 here is CSAPYVSGGTIYGYTF. The CDR3 DNA reads TGCAGTGCTCCCTATGTTTCCGGGGGTACTATCTATGGCTACACCTTC. The chain combines TRBV20-1 with TRBJ1-2; tentatively, D is TRBD1 (5 bases). Trimming cost V 5 bases and J 4 bases, with 23 bases left between them. Germline V CDR1 and CDR2: DFQATT, SNEGSKA (reference sequence). The CDR3 runs to 16 residues.

The chain couples TRBV9 to TRBJ1-2; a weak D match, TRBD1 (6 bases). The CDR3 sequence is 15 residues long. Looked up from germline, CDR1 is SGDLS and CDR2 is YYNGEE. V shed 0 bases and J shed 5 bases, with 14 bases lying between them. The DNA for the CDR3 is TGTGCCAGCAGCGTAGGATCGGACAGCCTGTATGGCTACACCTTC. Translation: CASSVGSDSLYGYTF.

This clonotype was observed a handful of times. J is TRBJ1-2 and V is TRBV29-1; 7 positions match TRBD1. CDR3 length: 11 residues. Germline CDR1 SQVTM, CDR2 ANQGSEA. Germline trimming cut 8 bases from V and 6 bases from J; bases unmatched to any gene: 6. DNA of the CDR3: TGCAGCACCGGACAGGAGGATGGCTACACCTTC. Residues: CSTGQEDGYTF.

This clonotype was recorded at least ten times. J is TRBJ2-7 and V is TRBV28; 7 bases line up with TRBD1. V shed 2 bases, J shed 3 bases, and the junction held 4 bases outside the gene matches. The CDR3 runs 14 residues. CDR1 is MDHEN and CDR2 is SYDVKM in the germline V gene. The CDR3 DNA sequence: TGTGCCAGCAGTTTAAGGGGACAGATCTACGAGCAGTACTTC. Translated: CASSLRGQIYEQYF.

Many counts were recorded for this clonotype. The chain joins TRBV6-1 to TRBJ2-2, with D unresolved. Germline V CDR1 and CDR2: MNHNS, SASEGT. The CDR3 runs to 15 residues. The germline V and J ends were trimmed by 3 bases and 1 base, with 9 bases remaining between them. The CDR3 bases are TGTGCCAGCAGTGATCAACCGGGGAACACCGGGGAGCTGTTTTTT. Translation: CASSDQPGNTGELFF.

The J gene is TRBJ2-7, the V gene TRBV20-1, with D unresolved. CDR1 is DFQATT, CDR2 SNEGSKA, per germline (reference sequence). Trimming shortened V by 0 bases and J by 5 bases, and 11 bases separated the two germline ends. The CDR3 is 13 residues long. CDR3 loop: CSARDSVDHEQYF. CDR3 in DNA: TGCAGTGCTAGAGATAGTGTAGACCACGAGCAGTACTTC.

The V gene is TRBV29-1, the J gene TRBJ2-3, with 12 nucleotides matching TRBD2. V shed 6 bases and J 3 bases; nucleotides not matched to a gene: 7. The CDR3 runs to 15 residues. Per the germline V gene, CDR1 is SQVTM and CDR2 is ANQGSEA. CDR3 sequence (DNA): TGCAGCGTCGGGAGACTAGCGGGAGTGACAGATACGCAGTATTTT. As protein: CSVGRLAGVTDTQYF.

This clonotype was detected ten times or more. This chain connects TRBV20-1 to TRBJ1-2; D perhaps matches TRBD1 (6 bases). Looked up from germline, CDR1 is DFQATT and CDR2 is SNEGSKA (reference sequence). V gave up 6 bases and J gave up 3 bases, with 14 bases separating them. CDR3 length: 13 residues. This CDR3 is CSAKDSLDYGYTF. The CDR3 region has the DNA TGCAGTGCAAAGGACAGTTTGGACTATGGCTACACCTTC.